The clone carrying this T cell receptor beta chain occurred a few times. Its antigen is not identified. The data are from a study of blood T cells in healthy people across ages. Study in general: Template switching picked up about one barcoded beta molecule for each two T cells.

Study findings and constraints: Unknown donor CMV status possibly confounded expanded clonotype changes.

A second PCR, run for 7 to 11 cycles, used a sample-barcoded 5' primer plus a J-beta primer mix. Every cDNA was tagged by a template-switch adaptor with 12 random nucleotides. TCRdb used MiXCR to reprocess the 5' RACE reads, holding one entry per CDR3 protein. The data contain about 630,000 distinct CDR3 sequences, about 21% of them singletons. Total RNA was extracted at no less than 5 micrograms per sample. Per germline, CDR1 DFQATT and CDR2 SNEGSKA (reference sequence). V gave up 3 bases and J gave up 1 base, with 18 bases separating them. CDR3 length: 16 residues. This sequence originates from a man aged 70-80 years in good health. The rearrangement joins TRBV20-1 to TRBJ2-5, with a possible D match to TRBD1 (5 bases). Material: blood. The CDR3 loop reads CSASALKTAPQETQYF. DNA of the CDR3: TGCAGTGCTAGTGCACTCAAGACAGCACCCCAAGAGACCCAGTACTTC.